Below, 13 T cell receptor beta chains from the same sample are listed, as sequenced in a study of blood T cell repertoires in COVID-19. Profiled with immunoSEQ multiplex PCR; TCRdb holds only in-frame clones, not every one. The table records more than 90,000 clones, 80% to 85% of them present only once. Specimen: peripheral blood. These receptor sequences come from a man aged 65-85 years with acute or convalescent COVID-19.

This clone occurred once. The chain combines TRBV21-1 with TRBJ2-3; the table's D gene call, TRBD2, was not cross checked with the DNA. TRBV21-1 is shown as a pseudogene. The CDR3 has 19 residues. Here the CDR3 DNA reads TGTGCCGGGGCCCTGTGGGGTCGAAGCGGGAGGCGTGACACAGATACGCAGTATTTT. It codes for CAGALWGRSGRRDTDTQYF.

This clone was seen a single time. J is TRBJ1-1 and V is TRBV5-1, with D perhaps matching TRBD1 (5 bases). CDR1 and CDR2 (germline): SGHRS, YFSETQ. V dropped 5 bases and J dropped 0 bases, with 11 bases sitting between them. The CDR3 is 14 residues long. This CDR3 reads CASSDGGVNTEAFF. In DNA form, the CDR3 reads TGCGCCAGCAGTGATGGGGGGGTGAACACTGAAGCTTTCTTT.

This rearrangement joins TRBV3-1 (or the pseudogene TRBV3-2) to TRBJ1-6; D perhaps matches TRBD1 (6 bases). The CDR3 consists of 15 residues. The ends were cut back, 0 bases at V and 7 bases at J, with 10 bases in the middle. Germline V gives CDR1 LGHDT, CDR2 YNNKEL (reference sequence). The CDR3 loop reads CASSQDVQGNSPLHF. In DNA form, the CDR3 reads TGTGCCAGCAGCCAAGACGTCCAGGGGAATTCACCCCTCCACTTT.

This clone was counted a few times. Other DNA sequences in this specimen translate into the identical CDR3. The V call is TRBV5-1, the J call TRBJ1-1; D may be TRBD1 (6 bases). The CDR3 covers 13 residues. The germline CDR1 and CDR2 sequences are SGHRS and YFSETQ. With 2 bases removed from V and 1 base from J, the gap between germline ends came to 6 bases. In DNA, the CDR3 is TGCGCCAGCAGCTTACAGGGGAACACTGAAGCTTTCTTT. Residues: CASSLQGNTEAFF.

The chain couples TRBV5-6 to TRBJ1-1; D possibly corresponds to TRBD1 (5 bases). CDR3 length: 16 residues. V lost 4 bases and J lost 0, with 16 bases in between. Per the germline V gene, CDR1 is SGHDT and CDR2 is YYEEEE. The CDR3 DNA reads TGTGCCAGCAGCCAACTAGGGGAGGAGGTGAACACTGAAGCTTTCTTT. Its translation is CASSQLGEEVNTEAFF.

As concerns this clone: Distinct nucleotide sequences in the sample also encode this CDR3. V usage is TRBV3-1 (or the pseudogene TRBV3-2) and J usage is TRBJ2-3; TRBD2 matches 9 bases. V shed 0 bases, J shed 0 bases, and the junction held 4 bases outside the gene matches. The CDR3 contains 17 residues. CDR1 and CDR2 from the germline V gene are LGHDT and YNNKEL (reference sequence). The CDR3 here is CASSQDRLAASTDTQYF. The CDR3 DNA sequence: TGTGCCAGCAGCCAAGATCGACTAGCGGCTAGCACAGATACGCAGTATTTT.

The table lists this clone with a count of one. The genes are TRBV28 and TRBJ2-7, with 7 positions matching TRBD1. The V and J ends lost 5 bases and 4 bases, in that order; junction bases with no gene match: 17. This CDR3 has 17 amino acids. Germline assignment: CDR1 MDHEN and CDR2 SYDVKM. The CDR3 sequence: CASSRTFPRDRPYEQYF. The CDR3 region has the DNA TGTGCCAGCAGTCGCACCTTCCCCAGGGACAGACCTTACGAGCAGTACTTC.

There are a few counts of this clone. The chain recombines TRBV29-1 with TRBJ2-7; D possibly corresponds to TRBD2 (6 bases). Germline CDR1 and CDR2: SQVTM and ANQGSEA. With 4 bases removed from V and 9 bases from J, the gap between germline ends came to 16 bases. This CDR3 spans 12 amino acids. Written as DNA, the CDR3 is TGCAGCGTTGTTGTTAGCGGCCGAGGGCAGTACTTC. It is translated as CSVVVSGRGQYF.

The V and J genes are TRBV5-1 and TRBJ2-5; TRBD2 matches 7 bases. This CDR3 spans 13 amino acids. V lost 4 bases to trimming and J lost 3 bases; unmatched junction nucleotides: 3. Per the germline V gene, CDR1 is SGHRS and CDR2 is YFSETQ. CDR3 sequence (DNA): TGCGCCAGCAGCCTTCTAGCGGAAGAGACCCAGTACTTC. This gives the protein CASSLLAEETQYF.

The chain carries TRBV9 and TRBJ1-1; the D is unclear. The CDR3 has 14 amino acids. The ends were cut back, 0 bases at V and 0 bases at J, with 6 bases in the middle. CDR1 SGDLS and CDR2 YYNGEE come from the germline V gene. CDR3 sequence: CASSVDSLNTEAFF. In DNA form, the CDR3 reads TGTGCCAGCAGCGTAGACAGTTTGAACACTGAAGCTTTCTTT. The whole variable domain, filled in from reference TRBV9 and TRBJ1-1, reads DSGVTQTPKHLITATGQRVTLRCSPRSGDLSVYWYQQSLDQGLQFLIQYYNGEERAKGNILERFSAQQFPDLHSELNLSSLELGDSALYFCASSVDSLNTEAFFGQGTRLTVV.

CDR3 coding DNA: TGTGCCAGCAGATCCGGACAGGGAAGACAGCCCCAGCATTTT. This encodes CASRSGQGRQPQHF. The chain links TRBV28 to TRBJ1-5; 8 nucleotides align to TRBD1. This CDR3 comprises 14 residues. J was trimmed by 7 bases and V by 6 bases; bases with no gene match: 8. Germline V gene data show CDR1 as MDHEN and CDR2 as SYDVKM.

The V and J genes are TRBV5-1 and TRBJ2-7; maybe TRBD1 (5 bases). Germline CDR1 is SGHRS and CDR2 is YFSETQ. The CDR3 covers 14 residues. V was trimmed by 4 bases and J by 2 bases, leaving 13 bases between them. The CDR3 loop is CASSPRQLAYEQYF. In nucleotides, the CDR3 is TGCGCCAGCAGCCCTCGACAGCTGGCCTACGAGCAGTACTTC.

The chain carries TRBV5-4 and TRBJ2-1; the match to TRBD2 covers 12 bases. The trim removed 2 bases at V and 7 bases at J, leaving 7 bases unmatched. The germline V gene has CDR1 SGHNT and CDR2 YYREEE (reference sequence). The CDR3 covers 16 residues. CDR3 region: CASSLRLAGAGNEQFF. CDR3 nucleotide sequence: TGTGCCAGCAGCTTAAGACTAGCGGGGGCGGGGAATGAGCAGTTCTTC.